The rows below give T cell receptor beta chains drawn from one sample of a study of neoadjuvant anti-PD-1 for oral cavity cancer. Only in-frame clones appear in the TCRdb table, and some are missing; sequencing was by immunoSEQ multiplex PCR. The table lists approximately 13,000 clones, approximately 69% of them singletons. This sample comprised PBMCs, obtained after nivolumab (anti-PD-1) treatment. These receptors came from a person aged 35-80 years with oral cavity squamous cell carcinoma. Each CDR3 is given with its conserved first and last residue. The D gene is left open where the match is weak. Rows give clone size only sometimes, using once, few, many, or a class for an expanded clone.

D,size,J,V,DNA,CDR3
.,.,TRBJ1-5,TRBV10-3,TGTGCCATCAGGGGTAACAATCAGCCCCAGCATTTT,CAIRGNNQPQHF
.,.,TRBJ1-5,TRBV7-8,TGTGCCAGCAGCTTATTGGGGACAACTAATCAGCCCCAGCATTTT,CASSLLGTTNQPQHF
TRBD2,.,TRBJ2-3,TRBV5-1,TGCGCCAGCGGGACTAGCGGGAGGGATACGCAGTATTTT,CASGTSGRDTQYF
TRBD1,.,TRBJ1-5,TRBV10-3,TGTGCCATCAGCGTCGGACAGGGGCCGAATCAGCCCCAGCATTTT,CAISVGQGPNQPQHF
.,.,TRBJ1-2,TRBV5-8,TGTGCCAGCAACTTACGGCGGGGATTCAACTATGGCTACACCTTC,CASNLRRGFNYGYTF
TRBD2,few,TRBJ2-7,TRBV30,TGTGCCTGGAGTCACGGGGGGACTATCGTCTACGAGCAGTACTTC,CAWSHGGTIVYEQYF
.,.,TRBJ2-5,TRBV7-2,TGTGCCAGCAGCGCTAGAGAGACCCAGTACTTC,CASSARETQYF
.,.,TRBJ2-2,TRBV9,TGTGCCAGCAGCGTAAAGGAAGGAGCCGGGGAGCTGTTTTTT,CASSVKEGAGELFF
TRBD2,once,TRBJ2-3,TRBV27,TGTGCCAGCACAAAGACTAGCGGGAGACCGGGGGGAGATACGCAGTATTTT,CASTKTSGRPGGDTQYF
.,.,TRBJ1-5,TRBV7-9,TGTGCCAGCAGCCTCGAGGGCGGCAATCAGCCCCAGCATTTT,CASSLEGGNQPQHF
.,.,TRBJ2-3,TRBV28,TGTGCCAGCAGTTTTCCCCCAGATACGCAGTATTTT,CASSFPPDTQYF
TRBD1,few,TRBJ1-2,TRBV11-1,TGTGCCAGCAGCCCCATCGACAGGGGGTCCGACTATGGCTACACCTTC,CASSPIDRGSDYGYTF
.,.,TRBJ2-7,TRBV5-1,TGCGCCAGCAGCTTGCACGTAACCTCCTACGAGCAGTACTTC,CASSLHVTSYEQYF
.,few,TRBJ1-5,TRBV28,TGTGCCAGCAGTTTATCGGGTAAGGGCAATCAGCCCCAGCATTTT,CASSLSGKGNQPQHF
TRBD2,.,TRBJ2-3,TRBV27,TGTGCCAGCAGTTTATTGTCTAGCGGGGTCACAGATACGCAGTATTTT,CASSLLSSGVTDTQYF
.,.,TRBJ2-5,TRBV6-1,TGTGCCAGCAGGGCCACTAGAAACCAAGAGACCCAGTACTTC,CASRATRNQETQYF
.,.,TRBJ2-1,TRBV7-3,TGTGCCAGCAGCCCCGGTCGCACCGGCGAGCAGTTCTTC,CASSPGRTGEQFF
.,.,TRBJ2-5,TRBV11-2,TGTGCCAGCAGCTTCAAGACCCAGTACTTC,CASSFKTQYF
TRBD2,.,TRBJ2-5,TRBV5-1,TGCGCCAGCAGCTATAGCGGGAGTGGCGTGGAGACCCAGTACTTC,CASSYSGSGVETQYF
.,.,TRBJ1-2,TRBV6-5,TGTGCCAGCAGTTACGAGGGGAAATATGGCTACACCTTC,CASSYEGKYGYTF
TRBD1,.,TRBJ2-7,TRBV7-2,TGTGCCAGCAGCCCCCAGGGACAGCCCTCCTACGAGCAGTACTTC,CASSPQGQPSYEQYF
.,.,TRBJ1-4,TRBV13,TGTGCCAGCAGGTTGGCAGGGACCAATGAAAAACTGTTTTTT,CASRLAGTNEKLFF
.,.,TRBJ1-1,TRBV10-3,TGTGCCATCAGTGAGAATCCGGACTTAAGGAACACTGAAGCTTTCTTT,CAISENPDLRNTEAFF
.,.,TRBJ2-4,TRBV6-1,TGTGCCAGCAGTAAAGGGTTGACAGCCCTAGCCAAAAACATTCAGTACTTC,CASSKGLTALAKNIQYF
.,.,TRBJ2-5,TRBV10-3,TGTGCCATCAGCGGCCCTGAAACGGGGGAGACCCAGTACTTC,CAISGPETGETQYF
TRBD1,.,TRBJ1-2,TRBV15,TGTGCCACCAGCAGAGATACGGGACAGGGGAACTATGGCTACACCTTC,CATSRDTGQGNYGYTF
TRBD1,.,TRBJ2-7,TRBV4-1,TGCGCCAGCAGCCAAGAACAGGGGGGATTTTACGAGCAGTACTTC,CASSQEQGGFYEQYF
.,.,TRBJ2-7,TRBV28,TGTGCCAGCAGTCTAACGGACGGGGTCGATTTCTCCTACGAGCAGTACTTC,CASSLTDGVDFSYEQYF
.,once,TRBJ1-1,TRBV10-3,TGTGCCATCAGTGAACCCACACGTGAAGCTTTCTTT,CAISEPTREAFF
TRBD2,few,TRBJ2-7,TRBV7-9,TGTGCCAGCAGTCGGACTAGCGGGGACGAGCAGTACTTC,CASSRTSGDEQYF
.,few,TRBJ2-2,TRBV7-9,TGTGCCAGCAGCTTTTCGGTCGTCGGGGAGCTGTTTTTT,CASSFSVVGELFF
TRBD1,.,TRBJ2-7,TRBV28,TGTGCCAGCAGACCCGGGACAGTCAACGAGCAGTACTTC,CASRPGTVNEQYF
.,.,TRBJ1-5,TRBV19,TGTGCCAGTAGTAATCAGCCCAATCAGCCCCAGCATTTT,CASSNQPNQPQHF
TRBD2,.,TRBJ2-7,TRBV19,TGTGCCAGTAGTATAGATAATGGCGGGAGGAGCTCCGAGCAGTACTTC,CASSIDNGGRSSEQYF
.,.,TRBJ1-2,TRBV6-4,TGTGCCAGCAGTATGGACGGACGTCAGGTTTTTGGCTACACCTTC,CASSMDGRQVFGYTF
.,.,TRBJ2-1,TRBV27,TGTGCCAGCAACCCGATAGGGAATTATGAGCAGTTCTTC,CASNPIGNYEQFF
.,.,TRBJ2-1,TRBV5-1,TGCGCCAGCAGCTTGGCCTCCATCTCCCCTTCAGGTGAGCAGTTCTTC,CASSLASISPSGEQFF
.,few,TRBJ2-7,TRBV27,TGTGCCAGCAGTTTAAGGCAGGGTCCGTACGAGCAGTACTTC,CASSLRQGPYEQYF
TRBD2,.,TRBJ2-1,TRBV6-4,TGTGCCAGCAGCACTAGCGGGGGGGTAAATGAGCAGTTCTTC,CASSTSGGVNEQFF
TRBD1,.,TRBJ2-1,TRBV2,TGTGCCAGCATTCGGGGGGGACAGGGGTCCTTCTTC,CASIRGGQGSFF
TRBD1,.,TRBJ2-6,TRBV10-3,TGTGCCATCAGTGAAGGAGGTGGGAACAGGGGGAACGCTGGGGCCAACGTCCTGACTTTC,CAISEGGGNRGNAGANVLTF
.,once,TRBJ2-1,TRBV4-1,TGCGCCAGCAGCCTCTCTTCGGGTTCCTACAATGAGCAGTTCTTC,CASSLSSGSYNEQFF
TRBD2,few,TRBJ2-1,TRBV5-4,TGTGCCAGCAGCCGTGGGACTAGCGGGAGGGCCTACAATGAGCAGTTCTTC,CASSRGTSGRAYNEQFF
.,.,TRBJ2-1,TRBV30,TGTGCCTGGAGTCAGACACGACAGAGCTCCTACAATGAGCAGTTCTTC,CAWSQTRQSSYNEQFF
.,.,TRBJ2-5,TRBV7-7,TGTGCTAGCAGCTCCGGAGGGCTGCTAGCGAATTTGTTGAAAGAGACCCAGTACTTC,CASSSGGLLANLLKETQYF
.,.,TRBJ2-7,TRBV11-2,TGTGCCAGCAGCTTGTCCAGGGCAACCTACGAGCAGTACTTC,CASSLSRATYEQYF
TRBD1,.,TRBJ2-5,TRBV7-9,TGTGCCAGCAGGCACCAGGGGGCGACTGAGACCCAGTACTTC,CASRHQGATETQYF
TRBD1,.,TRBJ2-2,TRBV10-2,TGCGCCAGCAGGTGGGACAGGGTATTCGGGGAGCTGTTTTTT,CASRWDRVFGELFF
.,few,TRBJ2-2,TRBV2,TGTGCCAGCACGAACTCCGGGGAGCTGTTTTTT,CASTNSGELFF
TRBD1,.,TRBJ2-2,TRBV10-3,TGTGCCATCAGCCTGGACAGGGGCGCCGGGGAGCTGTTTTTT,CAISLDRGAGELFF
.,.,TRBJ1-5,TRBV21-1,TGTGCCAGCAGCAAAGCGAACGATCAGCCCCAGCATTTT,CASSKANDQPQHF
TRBD2,.,TRBJ2-7,TRBV6-1,TGTGCCAGCAGTGAAGTATCTAGCGGGATCGACGAGCAGTACTTC,CASSEVSSGIDEQYF
.,.,TRBJ1-2,TRBV29-1,TGCAGCGTTGACCACCCATTTATCCATGGGGGCTATGGCTACACCTTC,CSVDHPFIHGGYGYTF
.,.,TRBJ2-3,TRBV5-1,TGCGCCAGCAGCTCGACACTAGGGTCTAGCACAGATACGCAGTATTTT,CASSSTLGSSTDTQYF